This TCR beta chain was recorded in a study of shared clonotypes between healthy human individuals. Overall study findings and caveats: Collection of samples was limited to blood; tissue repertoires likely differ. At large depth, rarefaction still showed sorted-subset sequencing to be incomplete. Several donors held about 5% of naive CD4 clonotypes in common.

Germline V gene lookup returns CDR1 SGHKS and CDR2 YYEKEE (reference sequence). CDR3 length: 15 residues. V lost 1 base and J lost 9; bases outside the gene matches: 8. Some clones are missing from TCRdb's copy, which holds only in-frame ones; the method was immunoSEQ multiplex PCR. Among roughly 2.2 million clones, 85% to 95% were seen once, and the ten largest hold approximately 0.4%. A word on this clone: Its antigen is currently unknown.

The study drew all its donors from Caucasian adults living in Nashville, Tennessee. The chain joins TRBV5-5 to TRBJ2-4; 9 nucleotides align to TRBD1. Material: naive CD4+ T cells from PBMCs. Subset of the sample: CD45RA+ positively selected. The TCR comes from a man in his late teens or twenties in good health. Some clones in this sample may be carry-over from other donors' samples. The CDR3 DNA sequence: TGTGCCAGCAGCTTGATGGGGACAGGGATCGGCATTCAGTACTTC. This sequence encodes CASSLMGTGIGIQYF.